This TCR beta chain was sequenced for a study of cytomegalovirus exposure and HLA in healthy donors. Study-wide context: A preliminary data release comprised approximately 85 million unique TCRs obtained from HLA-typed donors.

The PCR contained 60 Vbeta and 13 Jbeta primers. Using immunoSEQ multiplex PCR, the repertoire was profiled, and TCRdb retains in-frame clones only, with some absent. The repertoire has 150,000 to 200,000 clones, around nine tenths of them found once; the top ten carry about 1.7%. Worth noting for this clone: Its specificity is unknown.

The CDR3 has 13 residues. V gave up 6 bases and J gave up 5 bases, with 10 bases separating them. From germline, CDR1 is SNHLY and CDR2 FYNNEI. Study-wide points: HLA-A and HLA-B allele assignments for most subjects were reportedly predicted accurately using TCR beta sequences. Rare TCR sequences dominated, though some public TCRs recurred in many donors.

The receptor was derived from a woman aged 18-29 years in good health and CMV-seronegative. The sample was PBMCs. The rearrangement links TRBV2 to TRBJ2-2; no definite D call. The CDR3 reads CASSVDSTGELFF. The CDR3 DNA follows: TGTGCCAGCAGCGTAGATTCGACCGGGGAGCTGTTTTTT.